Below, 18 T cell receptor beta chains from the same sample are listed, as sequenced in a study of blood T cell repertoires in COVID-19. Sequencing was performed with immunoSEQ multiplex PCR; in TCRdb, only in-frame clones are kept and a portion is missing. Altogether under 200,000 clones are present, 70% to 90% being singletons, with the ten largest covering roughly 0.58%. The specimen was peripheral blood. The source is a man aged 55 to 70 with COVID-19, enrolled during active disease.

This chain joins TRBV27 and TRBJ1-1; 9 positions match TRBD1. V shed 9 bases and J 5 bases; nucleotides not matched to a gene: 13. This CDR3 comprises 15 residues. Germline V gene sequence: CDR1 MNHEY, CDR2 SMNVEV (reference sequence). CDR3 DNA: TGTGCCAGTCTTGGACGGGACAGGGTGCGAACTGAAGCTTTCTTT. Encoded protein: CASLGRDRVRTEAFF.

This clone was seen only a few times. The chain uses TRBV6-5 and TRBJ2-7, with D possibly TRBD1 on 5 matching bases. Germline-derived CDR1 and CDR2 are MNHEY and SVGAGI. The CDR3 has 16 amino acids. V was cut by 0 bases and J by 5 bases, with 17 bases left in between. Here the CDR3 reads CASSYSSWTKGNEQYF. As DNA, the CDR3 is TGTGCCAGCAGTTACTCATCGTGGACAAAGGGGAACGAGCAGTACTTC.

The CDR3 sequence: CALSGVGGKYNEQFF. Written as DNA, the CDR3 is TGTGCATTAAGTGGGGTGGGAGGAAAATACAATGAGCAGTTCTTC. This rearrangement joins TRBV7-9 to TRBJ2-1, with a possible D match to TRBD2 (6 bases). This CDR3 contains 15 residues. Germline V gene data show CDR1 as SEHNR and CDR2 as FQNEAQ (reference sequence).

This clone came up a few times. The chain combines TRBV19 with TRBJ1-6, with TRBD1 identical over 9 bases. CDR1 is LNHDA and CDR2 is SQIVND in the germline V gene (reference sequence). The CDR3 loop spans 15 amino acids. J was trimmed by 10 bases and V by 5 bases; bases with no gene match: 9. CDR3 sequence: CASSLRDREFSPLHF. CDR3 coding DNA: TGTGCCAGTAGTCTCCGGGACAGGGAGTTCTCACCCCTCCACTTT.

CDR3 sequence reads: CASSLAPRGTGELFF. The CDR3, as DNA: TGTGCCAGCAGCTTAGCCCCCCGAGGCACCGGGGAGCTGTTTTTT. The chain links TRBV7-6 to TRBJ2-2; no clear D gene. V was pared by 0 bases and J by 4 bases, with 9 bases between. This CDR3 comprises 15 residues. Germline lookup yields CDR1 SGHVS and CDR2 FNYEAQ.

The CDR3 sequence: CASSTVSEGQYF. CDR3 sequence (DNA): TGTGCCAGCAGTACGGTGTCCGAGGGGCAGTATTTT. V and J are TRBV6-5 and TRBJ2-3; a possible D gene is TRBD2 (5 bases). CDR3 length: 12 amino acids. V dropped 5 bases and J dropped 11 bases, with 14 bases sitting between them. In germline, CDR1 is MNHEY, CDR2 SVGAGI.

The J gene is TRBJ1-5, the V gene TRBV6-5; D unresolved. Germline-derived CDR1 and CDR2 are MNHEY and SVGAGI. The V gene lost 5 bases and the J gene lost 4 bases, with 15 bases spanning the gap. The CDR3 has 15 amino acids. This CDR3 reads CASSTGFGGNQPQHF. DNA for the CDR3: TGTGCCAGCAGTACCGGTTTTGGAGGGAATCAGCCCCAGCATTTT.

This clone was counted between two and nine times. This chain connects TRBV11-2 to TRBJ2-2, with 9 nucleotides matching TRBD1. Unmatched junction bases numbered 6, after V lost 5 bases and J lost 2 bases. CDR3 size: 16 residues. The germline V gene has CDR1 SGHAT and CDR2 FQNNGV. The CDR3 DNA follows: TGTGCCAGCAGCACTTGGACAGGGGATAACACCGGGGAGCTGTTTTTT. Its translation is CASSTWTGDNTGELFF.

This sequence joins TRBV27 and TRBJ2-3; D call uncertain. Germline loops: CDR1 MNHEY, CDR2 SMNVEV (reference sequence). This CDR3 region has 13 residues. Trimming took off 5 bases at V and 3 bases at J, with 9 bases between the two ends. CDR3 DNA sequence: TGTGCCAGCAGTATGCTCGGGACAGATACGCAGTATTTT. Translated, it gives CASSMLGTDTQYF.

The chain recombines TRBV4-2 with TRBJ2-5, with 11 positions matching TRBD2. The germline CDR1 and CDR2 sequences are LGHNA and YNFKEQ. The CDR3 spans 17 residues. Losses at the gene ends were 3 bases for V and 3 bases for J; bases not matched to a gene: 9. As DNA, the CDR3 is TGTGCCAGCAGCCAGGGAATTAGCGGGGGGGGAAAAGAGACCCAGTACTTC. This sequence encodes CASSQGISGGGKETQYF.

This chain uses TRBV5-4 with TRBJ2-5; TRBD1 aligns across 7 bases. The CDR3 length is 13 residues. Germline values: CDR1 SGHNT, CDR2 YYREEE (reference sequence). Trimming took 4 bases from V and 4 from J; bases not matched to a gene: 4. Here the CDR3 reads CASSTRGIETQYF. DNA of the CDR3: TGTGCCAGCAGCACCAGGGGGATAGAGACCCAGTACTTC.

The chain is built from TRBV5-1 and TRBJ2-5; the match to TRBD2 covers 7 bases. V was clipped by 4 bases and J by 5 bases; unmatched bases: 11. Germline loops: CDR1 SGHRS, CDR2 YFSETQ. The CDR3 runs to 15 residues. The chain's CDR3 is CASSSGTAAVETQYF. The CDR3 coding sequence is TGCGCCAGCAGCAGCGGGACCGCAGCTGTGGAGACCCAGTACTTC.

A few counts support this clone. The chain carries TRBV9 and TRBJ1-3; 7 nucleotides line up with TRBD1. V lost 0 bases to trimming and J lost 3 bases; unmatched junction nucleotides: 9. This CDR3 has 17 residues. In germline, CDR1 is SGDLS, CDR2 YYNGEE. Here the CDR3 reads CASSVAANRGGGNTIYF. The CDR3 DNA is TGTGCCAGCAGCGTAGCTGCGAACAGGGGAGGTGGAAACACCATATATTTT.

This sequence joins TRBV7-2 and TRBJ1-1, with a weak D call TRBD1 (5 bases). The CDR3 totals 13 residues. The germline gives CDR1 SGHTA, CDR2 FQGNSA. The V and J ends lost 4 bases and 1 base respectively, with 7 bases between them. The CDR3 region has the DNA TGTGCCAGCAGCTCTCAGGGGAACACTGAAGCTTTCTTT. Amino acid sequence: CASSSQGNTEAFF.

This chain uses TRBV12-5 with TRBJ1-5; D remains unclear. Looked up from germline, CDR1 is LGHNT and CDR2 is FRNRAP. There are 11 residues in the CDR3. Deletions cut 6 bases from V and 9 bases from J, with 9 bases between. CDR3 DNA: TGTGCTAGTGGCTCCGTCGTGCCCCAGCATTTT. Translated: CASGSVVPQHF.

This chain links TRBV5-4 with TRBJ2-7; 7 bases map to TRBD1. V shed 3 bases, J shed 5 bases, and the junction held 5 bases outside the gene matches. CDR3 length equals 13 residues. Germline CDR1 and CDR2: SGHNT and YYREEE (reference sequence). The CDR3 loop reads CASSSRDSDEQYF. The CDR3 coding sequence is TGTGCCAGCAGCTCCCGGGACAGTGACGAGCAGTACTTC.

The chain recombines TRBV11-1 with TRBJ2-5; 8 positions match TRBD1. This CDR3 has 15 residues. Germline CDR1 is SGHAT and CDR2 is FQDESV (reference sequence). After removal of 5 bases from V and 2 bases from J, the junction contained 7 bases not matched to a gene. The chain's CDR3 is CASSPDRVTQETQYF. Here the CDR3 DNA reads TGTGCCAGCAGCCCGGACAGGGTAACTCAAGAGACCCAGTACTTC.

This rearrangement joins TRBV18 to TRBJ1-1, with D unresolved. Germline CDR1 and CDR2: KGHSH and LQKENI. The length of the CDR3 is 14 residues. Trimming shortened V by 2 bases and J by 5 bases, and 12 bases separated the two germline ends. CDR3 bases: TGTGCCAGCTCACCAGGGCAAGCGGGAACTGAAGCTTTCTTT. Translation: CASSPGQAGTEAFF.